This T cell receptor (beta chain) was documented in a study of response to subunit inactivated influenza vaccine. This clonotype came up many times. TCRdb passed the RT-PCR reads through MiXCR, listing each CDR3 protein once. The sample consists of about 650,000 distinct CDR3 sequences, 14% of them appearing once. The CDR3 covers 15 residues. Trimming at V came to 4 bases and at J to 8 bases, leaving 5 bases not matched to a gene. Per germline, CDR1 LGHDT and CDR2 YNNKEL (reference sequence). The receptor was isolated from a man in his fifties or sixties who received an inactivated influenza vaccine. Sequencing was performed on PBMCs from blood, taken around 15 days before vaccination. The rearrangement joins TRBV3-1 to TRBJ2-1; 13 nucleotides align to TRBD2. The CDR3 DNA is TGTGCCAGCAGCCTAGGGACTAGCGGGATCTATGAGCAGTTCTTC. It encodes CASSLGTSGIYEQFF.